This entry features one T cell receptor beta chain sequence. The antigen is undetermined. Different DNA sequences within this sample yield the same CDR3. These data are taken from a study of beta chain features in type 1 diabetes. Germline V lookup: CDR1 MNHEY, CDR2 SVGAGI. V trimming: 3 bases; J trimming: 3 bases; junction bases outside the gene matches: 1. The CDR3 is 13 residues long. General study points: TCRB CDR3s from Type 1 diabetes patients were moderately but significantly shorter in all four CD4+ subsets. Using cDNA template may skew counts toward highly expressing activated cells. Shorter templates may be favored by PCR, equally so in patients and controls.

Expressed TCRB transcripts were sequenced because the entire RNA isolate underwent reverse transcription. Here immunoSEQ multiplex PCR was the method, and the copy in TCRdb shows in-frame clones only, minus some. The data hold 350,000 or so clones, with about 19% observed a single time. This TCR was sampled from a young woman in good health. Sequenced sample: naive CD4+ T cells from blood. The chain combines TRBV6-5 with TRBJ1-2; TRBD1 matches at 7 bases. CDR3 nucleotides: TGTGCCAGCAGTTATGACAGGGACTATGGCTACACCTTC. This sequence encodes CASSYDRDYGYTF.